The rows below give T cell receptor beta chains drawn from one sample of a study of shared clonotypes between healthy human individuals. Measured with immunoSEQ multiplex PCR; TCRdb has only the in-frame clones, and not every one. This sample has just over 2,000,000 clones, with 85% to 95% found just once. Sequencing input: naive CD8+ T cells sorted from blood. The receptors come from a man aged 18 to 29 in good health. Each CDR3 is given without its conserved first and last residue.

v_gene,CDR3aa
TRBV5-1,ASSLMTGPLGETQY
TRBV5-8,ASSLGGIQPQH
TRBV5-6,ASRFFGGIYEQY
TRBV11-2,ASSLGWGANYEQY
TRBV6-5,ASSTQGRGVELF
TRBV7-9,ASSLPPYEQY
TRBV6-4,ASSDSRWDSNSYEQY
TRBV7-9,ASSPPRQGSYTDTQY
TRBV2,ASSEAAGIAYNEQF
TRBV27,ASNQQGGTTEAF
TRBV9,ASSPSRIGWTYGYT
TRBV7-9,ATLRPGQGFYEQY
TRBV5-1,ASSSYPGQGEKLF
TRBV19,ASSTDGTVGYEQY
TRBV5-1,ASSLDGLYNEQF
TRBV2,ASSARTGGLLDTEAF
TRBV4-3,ASSQDSEGDGEKLF
TRBV18,ASSGPGPEVGNEQF
TRBV4-3,ASSHADSTYEQY
TRBV4-3,ASSQDLGHEQY
TRBV6-5,ASSPGQPNEKLF
TRBV27,ASSSLAGGGTGELF
TRBV4-1,ASSQGVTYEQY
TRBV6-5,ASLGSGTHGNTIY
TRBV30,AWNPQNLQETQY
TRBV15,ATSPRTQGVYEQY
TRBV27,ASSRGTANTEAF
TRBV14,ASSQARGSGVEQF
TRBV19,ATATGLAGGPGLEDTQY
TRBV6-1,ASSDSQGPYEQY
TRBV5-6,ASSFGTGSHEQY
TRBV4-1,ASSQLGNEQF
TRBV2,ASSSGTESGTQY
TRBV7-8,ASSLDKDEQY
TRBV5-6,ASSLETFNEQF
TRBV7-9,ASSPGQVSNTEAF
TRBV27,ASSHQREKWDNEQF
TRBV10-1,ASSESLSSGNTGELF
TRBV6-6,ASSPSKHTGELF
TRBV2,ASSPAGTHTQY
TRBV19,ASSIYHNQPQH
TRBV5-6,ASSLAESPELTEAF
TRBV5-4,ASGRGGQNIQY
TRBV27,ASSLSGGALTGELF
TRBV7-2,ASSTWDRNQPQH
TRBV28,ASSLRLAGSYNEQF
TRBV6-1,ASSEDGGGYT
TRBV9,ASSETGSSTDTQY
TRBV4-1,ASSQDPASGRYTDTQY
TRBV4-1,ASSPGGGETQY
TRBV29-1,SGETVNTGELF
TRBV2,ASSEGPPSGRSEQY